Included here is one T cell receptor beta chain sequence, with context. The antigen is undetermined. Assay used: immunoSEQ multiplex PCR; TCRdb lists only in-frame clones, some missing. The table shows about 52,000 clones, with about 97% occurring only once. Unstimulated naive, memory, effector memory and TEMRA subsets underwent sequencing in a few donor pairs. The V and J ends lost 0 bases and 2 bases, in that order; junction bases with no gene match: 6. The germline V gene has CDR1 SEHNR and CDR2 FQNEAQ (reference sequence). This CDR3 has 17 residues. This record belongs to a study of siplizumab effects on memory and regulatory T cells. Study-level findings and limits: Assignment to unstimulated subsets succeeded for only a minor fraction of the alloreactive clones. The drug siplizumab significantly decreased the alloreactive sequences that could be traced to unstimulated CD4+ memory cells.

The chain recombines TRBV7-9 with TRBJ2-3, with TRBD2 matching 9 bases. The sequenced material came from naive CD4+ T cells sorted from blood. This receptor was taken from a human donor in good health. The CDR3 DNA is TGTGCCAGCAGCTTAGCGCGCCTAGCGGGAATCACAGATACGCAGTATTTT. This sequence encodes CASSLARLAGITDTQYF.